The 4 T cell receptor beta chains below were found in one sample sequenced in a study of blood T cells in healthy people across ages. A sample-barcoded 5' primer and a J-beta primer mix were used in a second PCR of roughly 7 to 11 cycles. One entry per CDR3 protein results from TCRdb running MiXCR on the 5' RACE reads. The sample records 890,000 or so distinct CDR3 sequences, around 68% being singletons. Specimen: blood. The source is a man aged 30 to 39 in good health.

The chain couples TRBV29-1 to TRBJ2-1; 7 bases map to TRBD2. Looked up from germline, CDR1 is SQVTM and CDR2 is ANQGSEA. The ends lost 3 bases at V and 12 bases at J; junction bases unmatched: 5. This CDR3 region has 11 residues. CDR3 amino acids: CSVDGGRGQFF. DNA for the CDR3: TGCAGCGTTGACGGGGGGAGAGGGCAGTTCTTC.

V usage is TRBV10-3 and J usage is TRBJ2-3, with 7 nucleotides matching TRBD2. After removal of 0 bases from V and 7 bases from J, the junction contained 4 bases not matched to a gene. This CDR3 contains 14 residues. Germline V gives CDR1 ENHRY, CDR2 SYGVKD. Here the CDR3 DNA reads TGTGCCATCAGTGAGTCGAGCGGGACGAATACGCAGTATTTT. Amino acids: CAISESSGTNTQYF.

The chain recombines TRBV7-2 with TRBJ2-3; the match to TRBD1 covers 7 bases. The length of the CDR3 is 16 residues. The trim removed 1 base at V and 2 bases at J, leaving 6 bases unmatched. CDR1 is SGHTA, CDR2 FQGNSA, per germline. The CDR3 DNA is TGTGCCAGCAGCTTAGAGGGGGCGCTGGACACAGATACGCAGTATTTT. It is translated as CASSLEGALDTDTQYF.

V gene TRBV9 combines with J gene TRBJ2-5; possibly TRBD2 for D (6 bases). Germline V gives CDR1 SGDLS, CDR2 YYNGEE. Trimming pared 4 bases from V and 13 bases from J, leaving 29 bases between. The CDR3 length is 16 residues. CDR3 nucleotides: TGTGCCAGCAGCCCCGGGGGAGCCAGTATTGAGGATGAGCGGTACTTC. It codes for CASSPGGASIEDERYF.